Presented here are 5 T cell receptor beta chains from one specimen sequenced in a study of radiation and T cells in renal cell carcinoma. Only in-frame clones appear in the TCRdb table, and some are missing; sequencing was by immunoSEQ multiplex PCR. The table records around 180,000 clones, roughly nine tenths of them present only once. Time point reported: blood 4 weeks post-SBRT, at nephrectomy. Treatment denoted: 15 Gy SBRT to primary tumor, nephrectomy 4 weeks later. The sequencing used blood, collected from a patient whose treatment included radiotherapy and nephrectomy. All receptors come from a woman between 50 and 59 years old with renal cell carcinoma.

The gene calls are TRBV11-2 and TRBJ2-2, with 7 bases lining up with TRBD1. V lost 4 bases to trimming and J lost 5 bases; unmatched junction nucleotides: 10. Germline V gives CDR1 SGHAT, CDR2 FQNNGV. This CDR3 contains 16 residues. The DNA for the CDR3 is TGTGCCAGCAGCTCCGATTTTACAGGGGCGACCGGGGAGCTGTTTTTT. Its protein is CASSSDFTGATGELFF.

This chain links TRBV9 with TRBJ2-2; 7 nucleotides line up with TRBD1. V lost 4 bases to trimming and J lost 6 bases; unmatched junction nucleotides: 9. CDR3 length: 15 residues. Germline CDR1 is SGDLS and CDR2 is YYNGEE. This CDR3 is CASSTRQGGSGELFF. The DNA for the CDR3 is TGTGCCAGCAGCACCCGACAGGGTGGATCCGGGGAGCTGTTTTTT.

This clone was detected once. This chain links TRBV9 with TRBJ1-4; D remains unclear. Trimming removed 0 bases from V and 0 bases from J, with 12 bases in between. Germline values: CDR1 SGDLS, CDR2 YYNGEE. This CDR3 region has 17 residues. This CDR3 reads CASSVASQGATNEKLFF. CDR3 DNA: TGTGCCAGCAGCGTAGCGTCTCAAGGCGCAACTAATGAAAAACTGTTTTTT.

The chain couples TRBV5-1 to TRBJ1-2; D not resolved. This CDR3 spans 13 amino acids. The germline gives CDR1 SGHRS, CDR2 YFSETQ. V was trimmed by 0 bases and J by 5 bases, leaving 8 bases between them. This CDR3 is CASSLEHGYGYTF. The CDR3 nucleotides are TGCGCCAGCAGCTTGGAACACGGTTATGGCTACACCTTC.

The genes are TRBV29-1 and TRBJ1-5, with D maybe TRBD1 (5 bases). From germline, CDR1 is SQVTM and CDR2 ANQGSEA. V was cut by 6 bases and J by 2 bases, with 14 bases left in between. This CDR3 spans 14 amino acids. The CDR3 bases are TGCAGCGTGGGGCTGGGGCTGGGCAATCAGCCCCAGCATTTT. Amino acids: CSVGLGLGNQPQHF.